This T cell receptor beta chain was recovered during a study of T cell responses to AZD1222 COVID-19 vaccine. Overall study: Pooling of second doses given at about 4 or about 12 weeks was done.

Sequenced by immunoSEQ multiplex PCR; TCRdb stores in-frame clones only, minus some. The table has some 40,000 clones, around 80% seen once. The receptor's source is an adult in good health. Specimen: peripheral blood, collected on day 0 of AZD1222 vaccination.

The CDR3 protein is CASSRRDRVEETQYF. DNA of the CDR3: TGTGCCAGCAGTCGCCGGGACAGGGTGGAAGAGACCCAGTACTTC. The chain is built from TRBV11-3 and TRBJ2-5; the match to TRBD1 covers 9 bases. CDR3 length: 15 amino acids. The V gene's germline CDR1 is SGHNT and CDR2 YENEEA. V shed 6 bases, J shed 3 bases, and the junction held 8 bases outside the gene matches.